The clone carrying this T cell receptor beta chain has just a few counts. Its specificity is not known. The data stem from a study of response to subunit inactivated influenza vaccine. Study-wide findings and caveats: Seasonal influenza vaccination, on each occasion, was suggested by the authors to recruit few new T cells.

Germline assignment: CDR1 SGHRS and CDR2 YFSETQ. With 4 bases removed from V and 2 bases from J, the gap between germline ends came to 25 bases. The CDR3 covers 20 residues. TCRdb reprocessed the RT-PCR reads with MiXCR, giving one entry per CDR3 protein. The data show approximately 730,000 distinct CDR3 sequences, with 14% seen just once and less than 7% held by the top ten. This clonotype originated in a man in his fifties or sixties who received an inactivated influenza vaccine. Sequencing used PBMCs from blood, obtained 14 to 15 days before vaccination. The V gene is TRBV5-1, the J gene TRBJ2-6; D perhaps matches TRBD1 (6 bases). CDR3 loop: CASSLDRRTLGKAGANVLTF. In DNA, the CDR3 is TGCGCCAGCAGCCTCGACAGGAGAACCCTGGGAAAAGCTGGGGCCAACGTCCTGACTTTC.